The 7 T cell receptor beta chains listed next were all sequenced from one sample in a study of CD8 T cells in Susac syndrome. An amount of RNA that ranged from about 0.45 to 1 ug was reverse transcribed with random hexamers. MiXCR, applied by TCRdb to the immunoSEQ multiplex PCR reads, yields one record per CDR3 protein. The sample lists roughly 130,000 distinct CDR3 sequences, about 96% occurring once. The material sequenced was CD4+ T cells from PBMCs. Source of these receptors: a human donor in good health.

The J gene is TRBJ1-1, the V gene TRBV30; D might be TRBD1 (6 bases). The CDR3 extends over 12 amino acids. V lost 3 bases, J lost 8 bases, and 13 bases lay in between. The germline CDR1 and CDR2 sequences are GTSNPN and SVGIG (reference sequence). The CDR3 DNA sequence: TGTGCCTGGAGCCGGATCCAGGGGGAAGCTTTCTTT. This encodes CAWSRIQGEAFF.

The chain is built from TRBV27 and TRBJ2-7, with 10 positions matching TRBD2. The CDR3 has 16 amino acids. V lost 5 bases and J lost 0; bases outside the gene matches: 7. Germline-derived CDR1 and CDR2 are MNHEY and SMNVEV (reference sequence). The CDR3 DNA reads as TGTGCCAGCAGTCCCCGGACTAGCGGTAGCTCCTACGAGCAGTACTTC. It codes for CASSPRTSGSSYEQYF.

The chain recombines TRBV30 with TRBJ2-7, with 7 bases aligning to TRBD1. The CDR3 contains 14 residues. Germline CDR1 GTSNPN, CDR2 SVGIG (reference sequence). The J segment lost 0 bases and the V segment lost 4 bases, leaving 6 bases of the junction unmatched. This CDR3 is CAWTGQGVSYEQYF. The DNA of the CDR3 is TGTGCCTGGACAGGTCAGGGGGTCTCCTACGAGCAGTACTTC.

The chain links TRBV7-9 to TRBJ2-7; 9 bases map to TRBD2. Germline CDR1 and CDR2: SEHNR and FQNEAQ (reference sequence). V was pared by 5 bases and J by 8 bases, with 16 bases of the junction left unmatched. The CDR3 has 16 residues. The DNA of the CDR3 is TGTGCCAGCAGCCTAAGTCCACTGACTAGCGGACGGCAGCAGTACTTC. Its protein is CASSLSPLTSGRQQYF.

The chain recombines TRBV20-1 with TRBJ2-7, with 7 bases lining up with TRBD1. The J segment lost 6 bases and the V segment lost 6 bases, leaving 8 bases of the junction unmatched. CDR1 is DFQATT and CDR2 is SNEGSKA in the germline V gene (reference sequence). CDR3 size: 12 residues. The CDR3 DNA reads TGCAGTGCGTCCGAAGGGGGCGCCGAGCAGTACTTC. Translated: CSASEGGAEQYF.

The count of this clonotype is one. The chain is built from TRBV13 and TRBJ2-1; D is possibly TRBD2 (5 bases). CDR1 is PRHDT and CDR2 is FYEKMQ in the germline V gene (reference sequence). The length of the CDR3 is 13 residues. V lost 3 bases and J 11 bases, leaving 14 bases between the germline ends. The CDR3 DNA is TGTGCCAGCAGCTTTCTGCTCGGGAATCAGCAGTTCTTC. It yields the protein CASSFLLGNQQFF.

The rearrangement links TRBV20-1 to TRBJ2-5; 7 positions agree with TRBD2. CDR3 length: 13 residues. CDR1 and CDR2 from the germline V gene are DFQATT and SNEGSKA (reference sequence). V shed 6 bases and J 4 bases; nucleotides not matched to a gene: 8. DNA of the CDR3: TGCAGTGCCGAGGCTAGCGGAGGAGAGACCCAGTACTTC. This translates into CSAEASGGETQYF.